One sample yielded the 13 T cell receptor beta chains listed below, sequenced in a study of post-analysis software for immune sequencing data. Study-wide points: In patients, TRBV5-6, TRBV5-1 and TRBV20-1 belonged to 4 or 5 TRBV segments found more frequently than in controls.

Their cognate antigens are unknown. Included in the TCR beta cDNA libraries were unique molecular identifiers. Using its own MiXCR run on the PCR reads, TCRdb lists one record per CDR3 protein. The sample has 700,000 to 900,000 distinct CDR3 sequences; 35% to 55% are singletons. Input material: blood. Receptors originate from a girl under 18 with multiple sclerosis.

V is TRBV6-6 and J is TRBJ1-5; possibly TRBD1 for D (6 bases). CDR3 size: 16 residues. V was cut by 5 bases and J by 4 bases, with 18 bases left in between. The germline CDR1 and CDR2 sequences are MNHNY and SVGAGI (reference sequence). The DNA for the CDR3 is TGTGCCAGCAGTCCCGCGGGGGCAGGCAATAATCAGCCCCAGCATTTT. Protein: CASSPAGAGNNQPQHF.

This clonotype has a handful of counts. The rearrangement links TRBV20-1 to TRBJ2-7; D ambiguous. The J call could be wrong; TRBJ2-5 is a better fit for the DNA end. This CDR3 is built from 13 residues. Per the germline V gene, CDR1 is DFQATT and CDR2 is SNEGSKA (reference sequence). As DNA, the CDR3 is TGCAGTGCTAGAGAGGGTAGGGATTGGACCCAGTACTTC. Its translation: CSAREGRDWTQYF.

This clonotype was counted a few times. The V call is TRBV6-6, the J call TRBJ2-1; 13 nucleotides match TRBD2. The V gene's germline CDR1 is MNHNY and CDR2 SVGAGI (reference sequence). This CDR3 has 16 residues. With 4 bases clipped from V and 8 bases from J, the junction kept 8 bases outside the gene matches. The CDR3 region has the DNA TGTGCCAGCAGTTCCCGGACTAGCGGGAGTTTCGATGAGCAGTTCTTC. Encoded protein: CASSSRTSGSFDEQFF.

The chain uses TRBV27 and TRBJ2-2; 10 nucleotides line up with TRBD1. Germline V gene data show CDR1 as MNHEY and CDR2 as SMNVEV (reference sequence). The CDR3 runs 16 residues. The J segment lost 4 bases and the V segment lost 4 bases, leaving 6 bases of the junction unmatched. CDR3: CASSYPGQGGTGELFF. Written as DNA, the CDR3 is TGTGCCAGCAGTTATCCTGGACAGGGGGGCACCGGGGAGCTGTTTTTT.

The chain has TRBV4-3 and TRBJ1-4; D possibly corresponds to TRBD1 (5 bases). V lost 0 bases to trimming and J lost 10 bases, with 12 bases between them. Germline lookup yields CDR1 LGHNA and CDR2 YSLEER. This CDR3 spans 14 amino acids. This CDR3 reads CASSQDGQGGKLFF. Written as DNA, the CDR3 is TGCGCCAGCAGCCAAGATGGCCAGGGAGGAAAACTGTTTTTT.

The CDR3 region has the DNA TGTGCCAGCAGTTTACCAACTAGCGGGAGCGGAGGCACAGATACGCAGTATTTT. The encoded protein is CASSLPTSGSGGTDTQYF. The chain uses TRBV12-3 or TRBV12-4 and TRBJ2-3; 11 bases are shared with TRBD2. The J segment lost 1 base and the V segment lost 2 bases, leaving 8 bases of the junction unmatched. CDR3 length: 18 amino acids.

This chain joins TRBV18 and TRBJ1-5; possibly TRBD1 for D (6 bases). V was shortened by 3 bases and J by 3 bases, with 15 bases between the two germline ends. Germline CDR1 KGHSH, CDR2 LQKENI. The CDR3 spans 16 residues. CDR3 in amino acids: CASSPEQGPNNQPQHF. CDR3 nucleotide sequence: TGTGCCAGCTCACCCGAACAGGGCCCCAACAATCAGCCCCAGCATTTT.

The chain combines TRBV6-5 with TRBJ2-3, with 7 bases matching TRBD2. Germline V gives CDR1 MNHEY, CDR2 SVGAGI. The V gene end was trimmed by 6 bases and the J gene end by 5 bases; junction bases not matched to a gene: 11. The CDR3 has 15 amino acids. The CDR3 is CASRGGRAAGDTQYF. CDR3 DNA sequence: TGTGCCAGCAGGGGGGGGAGGGCCGCTGGAGATACGCAGTATTTT.

This clonotype was detected only a few times. The rearrangement uses TRBV4-2 and TRBJ2-4; D is tentatively TRBD1 or TRBD2 (6 bases each). The CDR3 loop spans 15 amino acids. Germline lookup yields CDR1 LGHNA and CDR2 YNFKEQ. The germline V and J ends were trimmed by 0 bases and 6 bases, with 12 bases remaining between them. CDR3 nucleotide sequence: TGTGCCAGCAGCCAAGATCTCAGGGGAGGAAACATTCAGTACTTC. It codes for CASSQDLRGGNIQYF.

The CDR3 spells CSANVAGGPSGEQYF. CDR3 DNA: TGCAGTGCCAACGTAGCGGGAGGGCCCTCTGGCGAGCAGTACTTC. V and J are TRBV20-1 and TRBJ2-7; 11 bases map to TRBD2. The germline V gene encodes CDR1 DFQATT and CDR2 SNEGSKA (reference sequence). The length of the CDR3 is 15 residues. The junction had 13 bases not matched to a gene; V was cut back by 6 bases and J by 6 bases.

The CDR3 DNA follows: TGTGCCAGCAGCTTAGGAACAGGGCGCTCTGGGGCCAACGTCCTGACTTTC. This codes for CASSLGTGRSGANVLTF. The rearrangement links TRBV7-2 to TRBJ2-6; a weak D match, TRBD1 (6 bases). The length of the CDR3 is 17 residues. V lost 1 base and J lost 0, with 10 bases in between. Germline V gene sequence: CDR1 SGHTA, CDR2 FQGNSA.

The chain couples TRBV7-6 to TRBJ2-5; 7 nucleotides agree with TRBD2. Germline V gene lookup returns CDR1 SGHVS and CDR2 FNYEAQ. There are 15 residues in the CDR3. V was pared by 1 base and J by 11 bases, with 13 bases of the junction left unmatched. The CDR3 nucleotides are TGTGCCAGCAGCTTAGTAGGACTAGGTGTCGGTGAGCAGTACTTC. It is translated as CASSLVGLGVGEQYF.

The chain combines TRBV7-2 with TRBJ2-3; TRBD2 matches 12 bases. The J segment lost 4 bases and the V segment lost 7 bases, leaving 6 bases of the junction unmatched. Germline CDR1 SGHTA, CDR2 FQGNSA. There are 15 residues in the CDR3. CDR3 sequence reads: CASNASSGRADTQYF. The DNA for the CDR3 is TGTGCCAGCAACGCCTCTAGCGGGAGGGCAGATACGCAGTATTTT.